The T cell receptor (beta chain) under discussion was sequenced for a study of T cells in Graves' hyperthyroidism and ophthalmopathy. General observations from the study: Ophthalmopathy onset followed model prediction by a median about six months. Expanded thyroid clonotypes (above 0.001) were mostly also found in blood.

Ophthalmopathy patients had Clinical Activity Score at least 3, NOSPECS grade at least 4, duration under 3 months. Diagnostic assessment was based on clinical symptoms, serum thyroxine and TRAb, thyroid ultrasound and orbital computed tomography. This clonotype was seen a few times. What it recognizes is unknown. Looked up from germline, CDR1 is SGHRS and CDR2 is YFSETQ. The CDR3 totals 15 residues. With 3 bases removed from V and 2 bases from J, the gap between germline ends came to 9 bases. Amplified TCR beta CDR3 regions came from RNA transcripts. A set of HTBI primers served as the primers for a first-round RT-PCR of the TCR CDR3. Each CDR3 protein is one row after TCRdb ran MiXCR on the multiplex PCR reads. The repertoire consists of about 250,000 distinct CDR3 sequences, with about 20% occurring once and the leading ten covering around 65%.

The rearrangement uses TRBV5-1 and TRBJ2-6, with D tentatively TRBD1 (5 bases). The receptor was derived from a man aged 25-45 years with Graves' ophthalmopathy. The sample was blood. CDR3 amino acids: CASSWQGAGANVLTF. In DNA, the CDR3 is TGCGCCAGCAGCTGGCAAGGGGCTGGGGCCAACGTCCTGACTTTC.